One T cell receptor beta chain is described in this entry. Its matching antigen is unknown. The data originate from a study of blood T cells in healthy people across ages. Study-level results: The study found more naive CD4+ cells and higher diversity in long-lived than aged donors. While age rose, TCR beta diversity per million T cells dropped in a roughly linear way.

V lost 2 bases and J 3 bases, leaving 14 bases between the germline ends. This CDR3 contains 16 residues. CDR1 is SGHTA, CDR2 FQGNSA, per germline. In each sample, at least 6.5 million PBMCs were isolated. Using a J-beta primer mix together with a sample-barcoded 5' primer, a second PCR was run for about 6 to 12 cycles. TCRdb itself ran the 5' RACE reads through MiXCR, one entry per CDR3 protein. The sample yields fewer than 750,000 distinct CDR3 sequences, roughly 48% seen once. Sequenced: blood. The chain has TRBV7-2 and TRBJ1-5; D remains ambiguous. The TCR was taken from an elderly man in good health. CDR3 sequence (DNA): TGTGCCAGCAGCTTATCCGCACCCCGATTCAATCAGCCCCAGCATTTT. Translated: CASSLSAPRFNQPQHF.